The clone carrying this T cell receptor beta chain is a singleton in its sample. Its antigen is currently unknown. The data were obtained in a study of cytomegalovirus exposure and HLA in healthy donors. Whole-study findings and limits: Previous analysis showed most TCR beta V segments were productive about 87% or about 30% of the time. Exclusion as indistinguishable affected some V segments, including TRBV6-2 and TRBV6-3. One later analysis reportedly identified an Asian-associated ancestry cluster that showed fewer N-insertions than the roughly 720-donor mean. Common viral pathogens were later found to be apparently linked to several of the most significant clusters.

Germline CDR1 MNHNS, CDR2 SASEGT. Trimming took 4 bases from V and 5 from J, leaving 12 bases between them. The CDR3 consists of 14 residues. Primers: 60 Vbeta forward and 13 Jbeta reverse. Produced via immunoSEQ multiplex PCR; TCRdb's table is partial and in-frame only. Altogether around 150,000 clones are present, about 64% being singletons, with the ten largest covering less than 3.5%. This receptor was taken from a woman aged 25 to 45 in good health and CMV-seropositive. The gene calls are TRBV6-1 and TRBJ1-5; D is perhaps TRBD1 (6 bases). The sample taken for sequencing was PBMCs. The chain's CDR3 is CASSGQQGYQPQHF. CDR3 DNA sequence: TGTGCCAGCAGTGGGCAACAGGGATATCAGCCCCAGCATTTT.